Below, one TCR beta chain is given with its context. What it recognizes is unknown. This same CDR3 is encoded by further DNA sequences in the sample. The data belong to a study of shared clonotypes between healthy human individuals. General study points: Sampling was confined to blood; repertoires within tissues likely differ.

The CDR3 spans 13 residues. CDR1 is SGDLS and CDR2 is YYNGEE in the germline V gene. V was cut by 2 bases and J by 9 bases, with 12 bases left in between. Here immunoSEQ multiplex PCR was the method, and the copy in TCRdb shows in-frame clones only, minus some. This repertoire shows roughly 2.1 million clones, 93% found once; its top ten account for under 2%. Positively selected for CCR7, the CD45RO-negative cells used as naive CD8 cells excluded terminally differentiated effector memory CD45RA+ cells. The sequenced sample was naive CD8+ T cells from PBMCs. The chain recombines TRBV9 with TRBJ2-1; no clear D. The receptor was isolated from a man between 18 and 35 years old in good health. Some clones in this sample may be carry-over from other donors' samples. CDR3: CASSVSGGGEQFF. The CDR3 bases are TGTGCCAGCAGCGTGAGTGGCGGCGGTGAGCAGTTCTTC.